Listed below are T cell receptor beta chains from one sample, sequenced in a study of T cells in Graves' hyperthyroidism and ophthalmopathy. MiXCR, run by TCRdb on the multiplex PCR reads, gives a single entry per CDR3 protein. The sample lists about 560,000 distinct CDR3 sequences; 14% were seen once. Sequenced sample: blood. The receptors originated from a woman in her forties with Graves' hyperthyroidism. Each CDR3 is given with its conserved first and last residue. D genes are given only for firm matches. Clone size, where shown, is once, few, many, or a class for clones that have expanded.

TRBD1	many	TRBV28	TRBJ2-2	CASRPRTGEGGSATGELFF	TGTGCCAGCAGACCCCGGACAGGGGAGGGCGGGTCGGCGACCGGGGAGCTGTTTTTT
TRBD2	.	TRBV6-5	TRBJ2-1	CASSYLTPGLDYNEQFF	TGTGCCAGCAGTTACCTCACTCCGGGACTAGACTACAATGAGCAGTTCTTC
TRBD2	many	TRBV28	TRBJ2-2	CASSYPAGGPNGELFF	TGTGCCAGCAGTTACCCAGCGGGAGGGCCTAACGGGGAGCTGTTTTTT
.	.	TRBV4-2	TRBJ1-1	CASSQIIRTEGGTEAFF	TGTGCCAGCAGCCAAATAATTAGGACCGAGGGGGGCACTGAAGCTTTCTTT
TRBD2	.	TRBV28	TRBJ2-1	CASIQTSGTHEQFF	TGTGCCAGCATCCAAACTAGCGGGACCCATGAGCAGTTCTTC
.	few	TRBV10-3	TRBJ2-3	CAISDPRGAGTDTQYF	TGTGCCATCAGTGATCCTCGGGGAGCGGGCACAGATACGCAGTATTTT
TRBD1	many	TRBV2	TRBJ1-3	CASRAGGSGNTIYF	TGTGCCAGCAGAGCAGGGGGCTCTGGAAACACCATATATTTT
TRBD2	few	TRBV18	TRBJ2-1	CASSSGLARYNEQFF	TGTGCCAGCTCATCCGGACTAGCGCGTTACAATGAGCAGTTCTTC
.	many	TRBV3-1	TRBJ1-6	CASSQTYSWKSPLHF	TGTGCCAGCAGCCAGACGTATTCGTGGAAGTCACCCCTCCACTTT
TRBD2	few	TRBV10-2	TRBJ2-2	CASSLMTSDGELFF	TGCGCCAGCAGTTTAATGACTAGCGACGGGGAGCTGTTTTTT
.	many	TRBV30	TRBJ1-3	CAWSVLRTGNTIYF	TGTGCCTGGAGTGTACTACGGACAGGAAACACCATATATTTT
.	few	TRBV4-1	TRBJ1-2	CASSQEGPNYGYTF	TGCGCCAGCAGCCAAGAAGGGCCTAACTATGGCTACACCTTC
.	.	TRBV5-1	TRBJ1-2	CASRPEIQGYGYTF	TGCGCCAGCAGACCCGAAATACAGGGTTATGGCTACACCTTC
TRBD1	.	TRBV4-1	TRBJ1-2	CASSQPGTGLGYTF	TGCGCCAGCAGCCAACCCGGGACAGGGCTAGGCTACACCTTC
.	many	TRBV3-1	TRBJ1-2	CASSQVQGIGYTF	TGTGCCAGCAGCCAAGTTCAGGGGATCGGCTACACCTTC
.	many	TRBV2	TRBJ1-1	CASSEEGGGYTEAFF	TGTGCCAGCAGTGAGGAGGGGGGAGGGTACACTGAAGCTTTCTTT